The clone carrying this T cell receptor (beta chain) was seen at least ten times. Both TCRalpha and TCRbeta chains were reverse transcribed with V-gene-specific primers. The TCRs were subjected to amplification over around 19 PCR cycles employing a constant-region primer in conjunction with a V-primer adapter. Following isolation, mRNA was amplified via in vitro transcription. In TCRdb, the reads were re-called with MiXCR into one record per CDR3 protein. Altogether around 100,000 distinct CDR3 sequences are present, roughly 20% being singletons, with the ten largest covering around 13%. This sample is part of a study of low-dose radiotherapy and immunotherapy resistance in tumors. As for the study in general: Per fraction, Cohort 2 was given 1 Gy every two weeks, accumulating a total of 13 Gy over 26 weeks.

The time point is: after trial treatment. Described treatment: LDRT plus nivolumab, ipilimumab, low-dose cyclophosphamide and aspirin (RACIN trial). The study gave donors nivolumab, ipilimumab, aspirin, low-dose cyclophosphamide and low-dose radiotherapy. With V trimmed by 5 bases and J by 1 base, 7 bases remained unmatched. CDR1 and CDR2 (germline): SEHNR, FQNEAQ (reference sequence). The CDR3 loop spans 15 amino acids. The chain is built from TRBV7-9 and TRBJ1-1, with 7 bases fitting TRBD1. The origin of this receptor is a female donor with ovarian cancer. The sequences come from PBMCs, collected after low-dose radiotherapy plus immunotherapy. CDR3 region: CASSPARQGNTEAFF. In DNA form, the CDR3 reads TGTGCCAGCAGCCCCGCCCGACAGGGGAACACTGAAGCTTTCTTT.